This TCR beta chain appears in the sequencing data of a study of identical twins listed by TCRdb under 2016. Regarding the research as a whole: To test whether fetal clonotypes persist, this study deep-sequenced TCR alpha and beta repertoires from monozygotic twins, from unrelated adults of various ages, and from cord blood. To rule out contamination, replicate twin experiments were performed at different times with different library preparation protocols.

Details on this clonotype: Its binding antigen is unknown. No per-base quality is available; no much larger clone lies one base away.

What the authors observed across the whole study: Compared with coincidental sharing between unrelated individuals, out-of-frame TCR alpha sequences shared between twins showed an excess of sequences with low generation probability. Because the same donors could not be followed over many years, the conclusions depended on cross-sectional statistical analysis. Fewer insertions were carried by abundant cord blood beta clonotypes; a weaker similar trend was observed in young adult naive repertoires, while no such trend was observed in memory repertoires. Zero-insertion analyses could be partly confounded by invariant T cells such as MAIT and iNKT, although diverse VJ usage argued against such confounding for most clonotypes. In monozygotic twins, recombination models systematically underestimated out-of-frame TCR alpha sharing, but the models matched the sharing seen between unrelated individuals. A weaker excess of twin sharing was found in beta out-of-frame sequences because the signal-to-noise ratio was lowered by fewer shared sequences.

The receptor library was made with 5' RACE. These reads were obtained on an Illumina HiSeq 2000. A universal primer binding site was introduced by template switching, and a unique molecular identifier was present in the final cDNA, enabling accurate counting of TCR cDNA molecules. First-strand cDNA for TCR alpha and beta chains was synthesized from specific primers in the conserved constant-segment region. Each cDNA library was double barcoded, with a SMART-Mk sample barcode plus Illumina barcodes, to control for contamination. TruSeq adapter sequences along with Illumina sample barcodes were introduced in two successive PCR steps. Sequencing of the TCR alpha and beta cDNA libraries was done on the Illumina HiSeq platform using custom primers. On the authors' methods: Raw reads were processed with MiGEC to extract unique molecular identifiers, and MiXCR was used to determine CDR3 positions. Recombination models were inferred per individual with the repgenHMM and IGoR tools using an EM algorithm. The tcR package in R was used for shared clonotype analysis, with sharing normalized by the product of cloneset sizes. To study raw recombination without the effects of thymic and clonal selection, out-of-frame nonproductive sequences were analyzed. The raw public data were reprocessed by TCRdb itself: fastp quality trimming at Q25, MiXCR clonotype calling, in-frame beta chains only. Merged by CDR3 protein, the rows form single entries marked with the most common genes and DNA. TCRdb, not the authors, supplied the V and J calls. This sample lists about 570,000 distinct CDR3 sequences; approximately 9.6% were detected once. In total, the top ten clones hold around 3.1% of the sample.

Only healthy Caucasian donors were included. The twin cohort consisted of three pairs of female monozygotic twins, all aged roughly 18 to 30 years. Peripheral blood mononuclear cells were used as the source from which RNA for TCR libraries was isolated. Unmatched junction bases come to 12, with V trimmed by 4 bases and J by 6 bases. CDR1 and CDR2 (SGHRS, YFSETQ) derive from the germline V gene. The CDR3 measures 15 amino acids from cysteine to phenylalanine. Only the CDR3 DNA is retained, 45 bases long and in frame from the first base. These records were also assigned to another study, of yellow fever vaccine responses in identical twins. The other study reports the following: According to the authors, the vaccine-induced T cell response in identical twins seemed to be partly convergent and partly specific to each individual. In identical twins, the study followed T cell clones that responded to the vaccine with precision.

This sequence was found in a woman aged 18-35 years in good health. The chain is made from TRBV5-1 and TRBJ1-2; 7 bases in between match TRBD1. Sequenced: PBMCs. The CDR3 in this case is CASSPTQGGRNGYTF. The DNA sequence follows: TGCGCCAGCAGCCCTACCCAGGGGGGACGGAATGGCTACACCTTC. Here the CDR3 is joined to the reference TRBV5-1 and TRBJ1-2 genes, and the full variable domain is: KAGVTQTPRYLIKTRGQQVTLSCSPISGHRSVSWYQQTPGQGLQFLFEYFSETQRNKGNFPGRFSGRQFSNSRSEMNVSTLELGDSALYLCASSPTQGGRNGYTFGSGTRLTVV.